Presented here are 23 T cell receptor beta chains from one specimen sequenced in a study of Tregs in tolerant kidney transplant recipients. Assay: immunoSEQ multiplex PCR; the TCRdb copy retains only in-frame clones and omits some. This repertoire includes about 14,000 clones. Recipients received nonmyeloablative bone marrow transplants from related graft donors, with transient mixed chimerism. This sample comprised CD8+ T cells from blood (PBMCs), obtained 6 months after the transplant. These receptor sequences come from a human patient who received a combined kidney and bone marrow transplant. Some T cells may arise from the graft donor.

Of note for this clone: The DNA ends 3 residues before the CDR3 does, and the rest of the CDR3 is filled in from the germline J gene. The chain links TRBV19 to TRBJ2-7; weak D call: TRBD1 (6 bases). Germline lookup yields CDR1 LNHDA and CDR2 SQIVND (reference sequence). There are 15 residues in the CDR3. Trimming shortened V by 5 bases and J by 2 bases, and 16 bases separated the two germline ends. This chain's CDR3 is CASSAGDAEPYEQYF. CDR3 DNA, as far as it was read: TGTGCCAGTAGTGCAGGGGACGCGGAGCCCTACGAG.

A note on this clone: The read ends 3 residues shy of where the CDR3 ends; the end is completed using the germline J gene. The V call is TRBV7-9, the J call TRBJ1-1; D perhaps matches TRBD1 (5 bases). This CDR3 contains 13 residues. Germline CDR1 SEHNR, CDR2 FQNEAQ (reference sequence). Incomplete CDR3 DNA: TGTGCCAGCAGCCAAGGACACGGGTATGGA. Amino acid sequence: CASSQGHGYG. The entire CDR3 is CASSQGHGYGAFF.

To note about this clone: The CDR3 extends 3 residues past the end of the read, so its final part is completed from the germline J gene. The rearrangement joins TRBV7-9 to TRBJ2-4, with 9 bases lining up with TRBD1. Germline values: CDR1 SEHNR, CDR2 FQNEAQ (reference sequence). This CDR3 has 14 residues. The covered CDR3 bases are TGTGCCAGCAGCTTGGACAGGGGCAACTATGGT. Its translation is CASSLDRGNYG. The CDR3, in full, reads CASSLDRGNYGQYF.

Notes on this clone: Sequencing ends 3 residues short of the CDR3 end; the germline J gene provides the rest. This rearrangement joins TRBV5-5 to TRBJ2-5; 10 bases align to TRBD1. Germline CDR1 is SGHKS and CDR2 is YYEKEE (reference sequence). Trimming removed 2 bases from V and 5 bases from J; junction bases left unmatched: 6. This CDR3 region has 15 residues. CDR3 region: CASSFEDRGLETQYF. The CDR3 bases that were read are TGTGCCAGCAGCTTCGAGGACAGGGGGTTGGAGACC.

Comments on this clone: One end of the junction varies from germline; a read error may be responsible. Read sequence stops 3 residues before the CDR3 end, and the germline J gene provides the missing end. This chain uses TRBV4-2 with TRBJ1-2, with a weak D call TRBD1 (6 bases). The CDR3 totals 17 residues. CDR1 and CDR2 (germline): LGHNA, YNFKEQ. Partial CDR3 DNA: TGCGCCAGCAGCCACCTCCGGGACGCTCGATCAGGGGATGGC. Translated: CASSHLRDARSGDG. The whole CDR3 sequence reads CASSHLRDARSGDGYTF.

About this clone: The CDR3 end is not reached by the read, which stops 3 residues before it; the germline J gene fills it in. This chain joins TRBV20-1 and TRBJ2-2; 10 nucleotides match TRBD2. Per the germline V gene, CDR1 is DFQATT and CDR2 is SNEGSKA (reference sequence). The CDR3 totals 16 residues. The V gene end was trimmed by 1 base and the J gene end by 6 bases; junction bases not matched to a gene: 8. The sequenced CDR3 bases are TGCAGTGCTAGAGTTGTGTCTAGCGGGAGCCCCGGGGAG. As protein: CSARVVSSGSPGE. The whole CDR3 sequence reads CSARVVSSGSPGELFF.

As regards this clone: The read halts 3 residues ahead of the CDR3 end, with the missing end drawn from the germline J gene. This chain connects TRBV20-1 to TRBJ1-2; tentative D call: TRBD1 (6 bases). This CDR3 comprises 13 residues. The V gene's germline CDR1 is DFQATT and CDR2 SNEGSKA (reference sequence). The CDR3 protein is CRTDEGGVGGYTF. CDR3 bases read: TGCAGGACAGACGAGGGGGGGGTCGGGGGC.

With regard to this clone: Coverage ceases 3 residues before the CDR3 finishes, and the germline J gene fills in the end. The gene calls are TRBV7-6 and TRBJ2-2, with a possible D match to TRBD1 (5 bases). V was trimmed by 7 bases and J by 6 bases, leaving 12 bases between them. This CDR3 has 13 residues. CDR1 and CDR2 from the germline V gene are SGHVS and FNYEAQ. The chain's CDR3 is CASTVGAAGELFF. The CDR3 DNA, read in part, is TGTGCCAGCACCGTAGGGGCGGCCGGGGAG. The full variable domain, rest sourced from reference TRBV7-6 and TRBJ2-2, is GAGVSQSPRYKVTKRGQDVALRCDPISGHVSLYWYRQALGQGPEFLTYFNYEAQQDKSGLPNDRFSAERPEGSISTLTIQRTEQRDSAMYRCASTVGAAGELFFGEGSRLTVL.

About this clone: The read ends 3 residues shy of where the CDR3 ends; the end is completed using the germline J gene. The chain combines TRBV7-8 with TRBJ2-1; 10 nucleotides align to TRBD2. CDR1 and CDR2 (germline): SGHVS, FQNEAQ. V lost 3 bases and J lost 6; bases outside the gene matches: 8. The CDR3 length is 16 residues. The part of the CDR3 DNA that was read is TGTGCCAGCAGCTTGTCCCTAGCGGGAGCGGTCAATGAG. Translation gives CASSLSLAGAVNE. From start to end, the CDR3 is CASSLSLAGAVNEQFF.

Comments on this clone: The read finishes 3 residues shy of the CDR3 end, and the germline J gene is used to complete it. The chain carries TRBV2 and TRBJ2-2; TRBD1 matches at 7 bases. Per the germline V gene, CDR1 is SNHLY and CDR2 is FYNNEI. The CDR3 is 13 amino acids. Trimming took 9 bases from V and 1 from J; bases not matched to a gene: 2. CDR3 in amino acids: CARNRGNTGELFF. CDR3 DNA, as far as it was read: TGTGCCAGAAACAGGGGGAACACCGGGGAG.

In the case of this clone: The read stops 3 residues short of the end of the CDR3; the missing end is completed from the germline J gene. This chain connects TRBV6-2 or TRBV6-3 to TRBJ2-7; D not resolved. This CDR3 has 14 amino acids. Per the germline V gene, CDR1 is MNHEY and CDR2 is SVGEGT. The V and J ends lost 2 bases and 3 bases respectively, with 11 bases between them. The CDR3 bases that were read are TGTGCCAGCAGTTACCTTAATCTCTACTACGAG. Encoded protein: CASSYLNLYYE. The whole CDR3 reads CASSYLNLYYEQYF.

This clone is deemed medium-sized by its frequency. The DNA read from the CDR3 is TGTGCCACCCTTTCCCCTGAGGGGTCGGTCGAG. Amino acid sequence: CATLSPEGSVE. The CDR3 in full is CATLSPEGSVEQYF. The chain uses TRBV6-2 or TRBV6-3 and TRBJ2-7; TRBD1 or TRBD2 may be the D gene (5 bases each). The read ends 3 residues early relative to the CDR3; the germline J gene fills the gap. Germline V gene lookup returns CDR1 MNHEY and CDR2 SVGEGT. The germline V and J ends were trimmed by 10 bases and 6 bases, with 22 bases remaining between them. This CDR3 has 14 amino acids.

Concerning this clone itself: The read ends 3 residues before the CDR3 terminus; that terminus is restored from the germline J gene. V usage is TRBV13 and J usage is TRBJ1-2, with 7 bases aligning to TRBD1. Germline V lookup: CDR1 PRHDT, CDR2 FYEKMQ (reference sequence). V shed 6 bases, J shed 3 bases, and the junction held 7 bases outside the gene matches. This CDR3 spans 14 amino acids. CDR3 bases read: TGTGCCAGCAGACTCAGGGGGAAGGACTATGGC. Protein product: CASRLRGKDYG. The whole CDR3 reads CASRLRGKDYGYTF.

On this clone itself: The sequence runs out 3 residues before the end of the CDR3; the remainder is reconstructed from the germline J gene. The rearrangement links TRBV5-1 to TRBJ2-2; a possible D gene is TRBD2 (6 bases). This CDR3 region has 16 residues. Germline lookup yields CDR1 SGHRS and CDR2 YFSETQ. The V gene lost 4 bases and the J gene lost 1 base, with 14 bases spanning the gap. The CDR3 reads CASSLPGVRNTGELFF. The CDR3 DNA, read in part, is TGCGCCAGCAGCCTGCCGGGGGTCAGGAACACCGGGGAG.

On this clone: The CDR3 goes on 3 residues after the read ends, and that part is filled in from the germline J gene. The rearrangement joins TRBV6-4 to TRBJ2-2, with a possible D match to TRBD1 (6 bases). CDR1 is MRHNA and CDR2 is SNTAGT in the germline V gene. The CDR3 loop spans 17 amino acids. Trimming left V 0 bases short and J 4 bases short, with 15 bases between. Here the CDR3 reads CASSDSAGVVGTGELFF. The sequenced part of the CDR3 DNA is TGTGCCAGCAGTGACTCGGCAGGGGTAGTCGGCACCGGGGAG.

Concerning this clone itself: The CDR3 is cut off 3 residues early in the read; its end comes from the germline J gene. The genes are TRBV19 and TRBJ2-3; 14 bases line up with TRBD2. Germline CDR1 reads LNHDA; CDR2 reads SQIVND (reference sequence). Germline trimming cut 2 bases from V and 6 bases from J; bases unmatched to any gene: 4. This CDR3 spans 16 amino acids. Partial CDR3 DNA: TGTGCCAGTAGTATAAAGGGACTAGCGGGAGAGGATACG. Its translation: CASSIKGLAGEDT. The whole CDR3 reads CASSIKGLAGEDTQYF.

Concerning this clone itself: Read data end 3 residues before the CDR3 end; the end is taken from the germline J gene. The chain recombines TRBV7-8 with TRBJ2-6; no firm D call. The V end lost 1 base, the J end lost 0 bases, and 13 bases lay between the germline ends. This CDR3 is 18 amino acids long. Germline CDR1 and CDR2: SGHVS and FQNEAQ. The CDR3 DNA, read in part, is TGTGCCAGCAGCTTAGGCCCGGTTAGCTACTCTGGGGCCAACGTC. Translating it yields CASSLGPVSYSGANV. The full CDR3 protein reads CASSLGPVSYSGANVLTF.

For this clone: Read data end 3 residues before the CDR3 end; the end is taken from the germline J gene. This chain connects TRBV20-1 to TRBJ2-7; D not certain. V lost 3 bases and J lost 6, with 15 bases in between. There are 13 residues in the CDR3. CDR1 and CDR2 from the germline V gene are DFQATT and SNEGSKA (reference sequence). Incomplete CDR3 DNA: TGCAGTGCTAGCTCGCCCCCGCTCGGCGAG. Its translation is CSASSPPLGE. The whole CDR3 protein reads CSASSPPLGEQYF.

Regarding this clone: The CDR3 goes on 3 residues after the read ends, and that part is filled in from the germline J gene. The V gene is TRBV18, the J gene TRBJ1-1; D is perhaps TRBD1 (6 bases). The V gene lost 2 bases and the J gene lost 3 bases, with 13 bases spanning the gap. The CDR3 has 15 residues. Per germline, CDR1 KGHSH and CDR2 LQKENI. CDR3: CASSPGGGRYTEAFF. CDR3 DNA (partial): TGTGCCAGCTCACCAGGAGGGGGAAGGTACACTGAA. The entire variable domain, with the rest obtained from reference TRBV18 and TRBJ1-1, is as follows: NAGVMQNPRHLVRRRGQEARLRCSPMKGHSHVYWYRQLPEEGLKFMVYLQKENIIDESGMPKERFSAEFPKEGPSILRIQQVVRGDSAAYFCASSPGGGRYTEAFFGQGTRLTVV.

The CDR3 DNA, read in part, is TGCGCCAGCAGTGAGTCGTTAGCGGGAACCTCCTACGAG. This gives the protein CASSESLAGTSYE. The full CDR3 reads CASSESLAGTSYEQYF. This chain connects TRBV10-2 to TRBJ2-7; TRBD2 matches at 8 bases. The DNA ends 3 residues before the CDR3 does, and the rest of the CDR3 is filled in from the germline J gene. The ends lost 0 bases at V and 0 bases at J; junction bases unmatched: 4. The length of the CDR3 is 16 residues. Germline V CDR1 and CDR2: WSHSY, SAAADI.

About this clone itself: The read ends 3 residues early relative to the CDR3; the germline J gene fills the gap. The chain combines TRBV3-1 (or the pseudogene TRBV3-2) with TRBJ2-2, with 7 bases that match TRBD1. The CDR3 contains 17 residues. The V gene's germline CDR1 is LGHDT and CDR2 YNNKEL (reference sequence). Trimming at V came to 1 base and at J to 7 bases, leaving 12 bases not matched to a gene. The CDR3 reads CASSQGWWAQGHGELFF. The CDR3 DNA, read in part, is TGTGCCAGCAGCCAAGGGTGGTGGGCACAGGGGCACGGGGAG.

To note about this clone: The missing CDR3 end, 3 residues past where the read stops, is filled in from the germline J gene. The rearrangement joins TRBV29-1 to TRBJ2-1, with TRBD1 matching over 7 bases. Trimming at V came to 0 bases and at J to 1 base, leaving 6 bases not matched to a gene. Germline CDR1 is SQVTM and CDR2 is ANQGSEA. The CDR3 consists of 16 residues. CDR3 amino acids: CSVEDSWDSSYNEQFF. The part of the CDR3 DNA that was read is TGCAGCGTTGAAGATTCTTGGGACAGTTCCTACAATGAG.

About this clone itself: The read ends 3 residues before the CDR3 terminus; that terminus is restored from the germline J gene. This rearrangement joins TRBV7-9 to TRBJ1-1; D ambiguous. Per germline, CDR1 SEHNR and CDR2 FQNEAQ (reference sequence). V lost 3 bases and J 2 bases, leaving 4 bases between the germline ends. This CDR3 comprises 12 residues. CDR3 bases read: TGTGCCAGCAGCTTGCTAAACACTGAA. Protein product: CASSLLNTE. The whole CDR3 sequence is CASSLLNTEAFF.